The rows below give T cell receptor beta chains drawn from one sample of a study of T cell changes during pregnancy in multiple sclerosis. The table came from immunoSEQ multiplex PCR; TCRdb's copy has only in-frame clones and leaves some out. The data hold approximately 73,000 clones, with approximately 92% observed a single time. Material: CD4+ T cells from peripheral blood mononuclear cells, obtained before pregnancy. The receptors shown here come from a female donor with multiple sclerosis, enrolled in a pregnancy study. Each CDR3 is given with its conserved first and last residue. Each record gives: clone size, CDR3 length, D gene, V gene, J gene, CDR3 DNA, CDR3 protein. The D gene is left open where the match is weak. Size tells how often a clone was seen (once, few, many) or the class of an expanded clone, and some rows leave it out.

-	13	-	TRBV7-2	TRBJ1-2	TGTGCCAGAGAAGGGGCAGCTAACTATGGCTACACCTTC	CAREGAANYGYTF
-	13	-	TRBV19	TRBJ1-1	TGTGCCAGTAGTATTCTGGGGGGCACTGAAGCTTTCTTT	CASSILGGTEAFF
-	14	TRBD2	TRBV2	TRBJ2-7	TGTGCCAGCAGGGGAGCGGGAGGAAACTACGAGCAGTACTTC	CASRGAGGNYEQYF
-	18	TRBD1	TRBV28	TRBJ1-3	TGTGCCAGCACCAAAACCCCCATCGGGACAGCCTCTGGAAACACCATATATTTT	CASTKTPIGTASGNTIYF
-	16	-	TRBV5-6	TRBJ1-5	TGTGCCAGCAGCCTCGGCCGGGGGTCTAGAAATCAGCCCCAGCATTTT	CASSLGRGSRNQPQHF
once	17	TRBD1	TRBV6-4	TRBJ2-1	TGTGCCAGCAGTGAGTTCCCCGGGACAGGCTCCTACAATGAGCAGTTCTTC	CASSEFPGTGSYNEQFF
few	15	TRBD1	TRBV10-3	TRBJ1-1	TGTGCCATTCCCCGGGACAGACCATCGAACACTGAAGCTTTCTTT	CAIPRDRPSNTEAFF
-	17	-	TRBV14	TRBJ1-2	TGTGCCAGCAGCCAAGTAGGAGGGCCAGGAGCTAACTATGGCTACACCTTC	CASSQVGGPGANYGYTF
-	14	TRBD1	TRBV19	TRBJ1-1	TGTGCCAGTAGCCTCAGGGGGGTGAACACTGAAGCTTTCTTT	CASSLRGVNTEAFF
-	13	-	TRBV6-6	TRBJ1-2	TGTGCCAGCACTCTGCCAGGGGCCTATGGCTACACCTTC	CASTLPGAYGYTF
-	14	TRBD2	TRBV5-1	TRBJ2-2	TGCGCCAGCCGGGGAGGGCCGGGAACCGGGGAGCTGTTTTTT	CASRGGPGTGELFF
-	16	TRBD1	TRBV7-3	TRBJ1-3	TGTGCCAGCAGCCTGACAGGGACTAGCTCTGGAAACACCATATATTTT	CASSLTGTSSGNTIYF
-	11	-	TRBV2	TRBJ2-1	TGTGCCAGCAGTGTGGTTGCAGGGCAGTTCTTC	CASSVVAGQFF
-	16	-	TRBV7-2	TRBJ2-3	TGTGCCAGCAGCCGCCACGGGACACTTAGCACAGATACGCAGTATTTT	CASSRHGTLSTDTQYF
-	15	TRBD2	TRBV18	TRBJ2-1	TGTGCCAGCTCAACACGGACTAGCGGGGGGAATGAGCAGTTCTTC	CASSTRTSGGNEQFF
-	18	TRBD1	TRBV7-9	TRBJ2-6	TGTGCCAGCAGCTCTCGGACAGGGATCTCAACCGGGGCCAACGTCCTGACTTTC	CASSSRTGISTGANVLTF
-	19	TRBD2	TRBV5-1	TRBJ2-2	TGCGCCAGCAGCTTACCCCTCCAAGCGGGAGGGTCGAACACCGGGGAGCTGTTTTTT	CASSLPLQAGGSNTGELFF
once	11	-	TRBV30	TRBJ2-5	TGTGCCTGGGGGAGTCAAGAGACCCAGTACTTC	CAWGSQETQYF
-	13	TRBD2	TRBV6-6	TRBJ2-1	TGTGCCAGCGCGACTAGCGGGATACATGAGCAGTTCTTC	CASATSGIHEQFF
-	15	TRBD1	TRBV5-1	TRBJ2-1	TGCGCCAGCAGCTCCCGGGACAGGGGGGGAGATGAGCAGTTCTTC	CASSSRDRGGDEQFF
-	20	TRBD1	TRBV5-1	TRBJ1-4	TGCGCCAGCAGCTTCTATGGTCCGGGACAGGGGATTTCAACTAATGAAAAACTGTTTTTT	CASSFYGPGQGISTNEKLFF
-	13	-	TRBV27	TRBJ1-1	TGTGCCAGCAGTCTTACACTGAACACTGAAGCTTTCTTT	CASSLTLNTEAFF
-	14	TRBD2	TRBV30	TRBJ2-3	TGTGCCTGGAGTGTACTAGCGAGCACAGATACGCAGTATTTT	CAWSVLASTDTQYF
-	15	TRBD2	TRBV5-5	TRBJ2-7	TGTGCCAGCAGCGTGGGTAGCGGGAACTCCTACGAGCAGTACTTC	CASSVGSGNSYEQYF
-	13	-	TRBV10-3	TRBJ1-2	TGTGCCACCACCGAACAGGTCGAAGATGGCTACACCTTC	CATTEQVEDGYTF
-	16	-	TRBV21-1	TRBJ2-7	TGTGCCAGCAGCACCAAAAGACAGGGGCTTAAGTACGAGCAGTACTTC	CASSTKRQGLKYEQYF
-	17	TRBD2	TRBV7-2	TRBJ2-1	TGTGCCAGCACCCAACTAGTAGCGGGAGGGGCCTACAATGAGCAGTTCTTC	CASTQLVAGGAYNEQFF
-	16	TRBD1	TRBV6-1	TRBJ1-2	TGTGCCAGCAGTGATGGCCGGGACAGGGGGAAGAATGGCTACACCTTC	CASSDGRDRGKNGYTF
-	13	-	TRBV27	TRBJ2-7	TGTGCCAGCAGTTTAGTTGTCTCCCACGAGCAGTACTTC	CASSLVVSHEQYF
-	12	-	TRBV7-2	TRBJ1-4	TGTGCCAGCAGGCGGAGTGGTGAAAAACTGTTTTTT	CASRRSGEKLFF
-	15	-	TRBV19	TRBJ1-5	TGTGCCAGTAGTATAGGCCACACTCGAGGGCAGCCCCAGCATTTT	CASSIGHTRGQPQHF